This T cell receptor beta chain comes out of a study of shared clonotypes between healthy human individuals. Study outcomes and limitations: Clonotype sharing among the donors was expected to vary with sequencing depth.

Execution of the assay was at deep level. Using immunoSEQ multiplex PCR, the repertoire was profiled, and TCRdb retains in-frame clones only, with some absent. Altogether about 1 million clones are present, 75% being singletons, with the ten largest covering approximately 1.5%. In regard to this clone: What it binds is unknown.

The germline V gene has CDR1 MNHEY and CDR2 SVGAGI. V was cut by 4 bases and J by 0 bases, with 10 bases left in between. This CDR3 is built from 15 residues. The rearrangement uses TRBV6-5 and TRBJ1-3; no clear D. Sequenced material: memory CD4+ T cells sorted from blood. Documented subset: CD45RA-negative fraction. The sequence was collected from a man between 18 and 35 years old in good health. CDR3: CASSFTRSSGNTIYF. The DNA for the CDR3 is TGTGCCAGCAGTTTCACGAGGAGCTCTGGAAACACCATATATTTT.